This TCR beta chain was profiled in a study of post-analysis software for immune sequencing data. Broader study findings: Strong co-clustering by F measure was seen for same-batch samples. Roughly 5 TRBV segments, including TRBV5-6, TRBV5-1 and TRBV20-1, were more frequent in patients than controls.

This clonotype occurred a few times. Its antigen is as yet unknown. The library was made from cDNA and included unique molecular identifiers. Researchers reported roughly 0.5 million cDNA molecules coming from about 1 to 10 million T cells. TCRdb analysed the PCR reads with MiXCR anew, one entry per CDR3 protein. The table lists about 570,000 distinct CDR3 sequences, under 40% of them singletons. The J segment lost 3 bases and the V segment lost 2 bases, leaving 10 bases of the junction unmatched. Germline V gene sequence: CDR1 MNHNS, CDR2 SASEGT. The CDR3 spans 18 residues. The V gene is TRBV6-1, the J gene TRBJ2-1, with 10 bases identical to TRBD2. The receptor was isolated from a girl aged 2-17 years with multiple sclerosis. The sample consisted of blood. The CDR3 reads CASSERDSGGAGYNEQFF. The CDR3 region has the DNA TGTGCCAGCAGTGAACGGGACAGCGGGGGGGCTGGCTACAATGAGCAGTTCTTC.